This T cell receptor beta chain emerged from a study of blood T cell repertoires in COVID-19. Across the study: The United States, Italy and Spain supplied acute and convalescent COVID-19 samples. PBMCs, B-cell-depleted T cells, or T cells were the source of the cDNA or gDNA that made up the material.

Original methodology: From reference gene primer amplification, estimates of nucleated cell counts were derived. The protocol was immunoSEQ multiplex PCR, while the TCRdb copy is restricted to in-frame clones and leaves out a portion. For V, J and clone size, that table is used; D and trimming come from the DNA. The sample has some 200,000 clones, roughly 88% seen once; the top ten hold less than 15%. Per germline, CDR1 SGHKS and CDR2 YYEKEE (reference sequence). V lost 0 bases to trimming and J lost 4 bases, with 4 bases between them. This CDR3 contains 12 residues. The V and J genes are TRBV5-5 and TRBJ1-2; unclear D gene. The source of this sequence is a human donor in a cohort sampled during active COVID-19. Source material: peripheral blood. CDR3 sequence reads: CASSLDIYGYTF. CDR3 bases: TGTGCCAGCAGCTTGGATATCTATGGCTACACCTTC.